Listed below are T cell receptor beta chains from one sample, sequenced in a study of CD8 T cells in Susac syndrome. TCRdb reprocessed the immunoSEQ multiplex PCR reads via MiXCR and lists one record per CDR3 protein. The data hold about 300,000 distinct CDR3 sequences, with 90% to 95% observed a single time. Sequenced input: CD4+ T cells from PBMCs. The origin of the receptors is a human donor with multiple sclerosis. Both conserved end residues are part of each CDR3. A D gene is named only where the DNA matches it firmly. For some rows the clone size is stated as once, few or many, or as a class when expanded; others skip it.

V gene: TRBV14; D gene: TRBD1; J gene: TRBJ2-5; CDR3 length: 13; clone size: -; CDR3 DNA: TGTGCCAGCAGCCGACAGGGTGGGGAGACCCAGTACTTC; CDR3 protein: CASSRQGGETQYF
V gene: TRBV5-1; D gene: -; J gene: TRBJ2-3; CDR3 length: 14; clone size: -; CDR3 DNA: TGCGCCAGCAGCCCGGTGATGGGGACAGATACGCAGTATTTT; CDR3 protein: CASSPVMGTDTQYF
V gene: TRBV5-1; D gene: -; J gene: TRBJ2-2; CDR3 length: 14; clone size: -; CDR3 DNA: TGCGCCAGCAGCTCGGGCCTGAGGGCCGGGGAGCTGTTTTTT; CDR3 protein: CASSSGLRAGELFF
V gene: TRBV7-7; D gene: TRBD2; J gene: TRBJ2-2; CDR3 length: 16; clone size: once; CDR3 DNA: TGTGCTAGCAGCCGACTAGCGGGAGTTGATACCGGGGAGCTGTTTTTT; CDR3 protein: CASSRLAGVDTGELFF
V gene: TRBV12-5; D gene: -; J gene: TRBJ2-1; CDR3 length: 14; clone size: -; CDR3 DNA: TGTGCTAGTGGTTTACGGAGAACCTACAATGAGCAGTTCTTC; CDR3 protein: CASGLRRTYNEQFF
V gene: TRBV5-3; D gene: -; J gene: TRBJ2-1; CDR3 length: 15; clone size: -; CDR3 DNA: TGTGCCAGAAGGCGCCCGGGGCAGTCCTACAATGAGCAGTTCTTC; CDR3 protein: CARRRPGQSYNEQFF
V gene: TRBV24-1; D gene: -; J gene: TRBJ2-3; CDR3 length: 14; clone size: -; CDR3 DNA: TGTGCCACCAGTGATCCAGGGAGCACAGATACGCAGTATTTT; CDR3 protein: CATSDPGSTDTQYF
V gene: TRBV7-2; D gene: TRBD1; J gene: TRBJ1-2; CDR3 length: 13; clone size: -; CDR3 DNA: TGTGCCAGCAGCTCCGGGACAGCATATGGCTACACCTTC; CDR3 protein: CASSSGTAYGYTF
V gene: TRBV6-5; D gene: TRBD1; J gene: TRBJ2-7; CDR3 length: 13; clone size: -; CDR3 DNA: TGTGCCAGCAGGAGGACAGGCATCAACGAGCAGTACTTC; CDR3 protein: CASRRTGINEQYF
V gene: TRBV2; D gene: -; J gene: TRBJ2-2; CDR3 length: 14; clone size: -; CDR3 DNA: TGTGCCAGCCGATGGGACGTTAACACCGGGGAGCTGTTTTTT; CDR3 protein: CASRWDVNTGELFF
V gene: TRBV6-1; D gene: -; J gene: TRBJ2-4; CDR3 length: 19; clone size: -; CDR3 DNA: TGTGCCAGCAGTGGCCGGTCGGCGGGGGCGGGCGGAGCCAAAAACATTCAGTACTTC; CDR3 protein: CASSGRSAGAGGAKNIQYF
V gene: TRBV11-3; D gene: -; J gene: TRBJ1-6; CDR3 length: 13; clone size: -; CDR3 DNA: TGTGCCAGCAGCTTAACAGGGCCTTCACCCCTCCACTTT; CDR3 protein: CASSLTGPSPLHF
V gene: TRBV11-3; D gene: -; J gene: TRBJ1-5; CDR3 length: 13; clone size: few; CDR3 DNA: TGTGCCAGCAGTCGGGACGAGGTTCAGCCCCAGCATTTT; CDR3 protein: CASSRDEVQPQHF
V gene: TRBV5-4; D gene: -; J gene: TRBJ1-2; CDR3 length: 12; clone size: -; CDR3 DNA: TGTGCCAGCAGCCGGGACAAGCGGGGCTACACCTTC; CDR3 protein: CASSRDKRGYTF
V gene: TRBV7-2; D gene: TRBD2; J gene: TRBJ2-7; CDR3 length: 16; clone size: -; CDR3 DNA: TGTGCCACCGGGTCGAGGACTAGCGCCCAGGGAGGCGAGCAGTACTTC; CDR3 protein: CATGSRTSAQGGEQYF
V gene: TRBV6-2/TRBV6-3; D gene: -; J gene: TRBJ2-7; CDR3 length: 13; clone size: -; CDR3 DNA: TGTGCCACCCGGGGACCAGCACGCTACGAGCAGTACTTC; CDR3 protein: CATRGPARYEQYF
V gene: TRBV7-9; D gene: -; J gene: TRBJ1-5; CDR3 length: 14; clone size: -; CDR3 DNA: TGTGCCAGCAGCTTAAACCGGGTAGATCAGCCCCAGCATTTT; CDR3 protein: CASSLNRVDQPQHF
V gene: TRBV29-1; D gene: -; J gene: TRBJ1-1; CDR3 length: 11; clone size: -; CDR3 DNA: TGCAGCGCTGGGCGGAACACTGAAGCTTTCTTT; CDR3 protein: CSAGRNTEAFF
V gene: TRBV13; D gene: TRBD2; J gene: TRBJ2-5; CDR3 length: 14; clone size: -; CDR3 DNA: TGTGCCAGCAGCCCTCCGGGGGGGAGAGAGACCCAGTACTTC; CDR3 protein: CASSPPGGRETQYF
V gene: TRBV7-9; D gene: -; J gene: TRBJ2-7; CDR3 length: 14; clone size: -; CDR3 DNA: TGTGCCAGCGGACCCCTCCGGACGACAAACGAGCAGTACTTC; CDR3 protein: CASGPLRTTNEQYF
V gene: TRBV7-2; D gene: -; J gene: TRBJ2-7; CDR3 length: 14; clone size: -; CDR3 DNA: TGTGCCAGCAGACCTGGAATTACTTCCTACGAGCAGTACTTC; CDR3 protein: CASRPGITSYEQYF
V gene: TRBV24-1; D gene: TRBD1; J gene: TRBJ2-5; CDR3 length: 15; clone size: -; CDR3 DNA: TGTGCCACCAGTGATCCGAGGGACAGACAAGAGACCCAGTACTTC; CDR3 protein: CATSDPRDRQETQYF
V gene: TRBV6-1; D gene: TRBD1; J gene: TRBJ2-7; CDR3 length: 12; clone size: once; CDR3 DNA: TGTGCCACGGACAGGGCTTCCTACGAGCAGTACTTC; CDR3 protein: CATDRASYEQYF
V gene: TRBV27; D gene: -; J gene: TRBJ1-1; CDR3 length: 11; clone size: -; CDR3 DNA: TGTGCCAGCAGCAATGGACAGAAAGCTTTCTTT; CDR3 protein: CASSNGQKAFF
V gene: TRBV12-3/TRBV12-4; D gene: -; J gene: TRBJ1-3; CDR3 length: 15; clone size: once; CDR3 DNA: TGTGCCAGCAGTTTTCGGCGGAGCCCTGGAAACACCATATATTTT; CDR3 protein: CASSFRRSPGNTIYF
V gene: TRBV7-9; D gene: TRBD2; J gene: TRBJ2-3; CDR3 length: 18; clone size: -; CDR3 DNA: TGTGCCAGCAGCTTACTCCTCCCTAGCGGGAGGACAACAGATACGCAGTATTTT; CDR3 protein: CASSLLLPSGRTTDTQYF
V gene: TRBV20-1; D gene: TRBD1; J gene: TRBJ1-5; CDR3 length: 16; clone size: -; CDR3 DNA: TGCAGTGCCTCCGAGACAGGGGGGCTTGGCAATCAGCTCCAGCATTTT; CDR3 protein: CSASETGGLGNQLQHF
V gene: TRBV7-9; D gene: TRBD2; J gene: TRBJ2-2; CDR3 length: 15; clone size: -; CDR3 DNA: TGTGCCAGCAGCCCGACTAGCGGGGGGACCGGGGAGCTGTTTTTT; CDR3 protein: CASSPTSGGTGELFF
V gene: TRBV20-1; D gene: -; J gene: TRBJ2-7; CDR3 length: 14; clone size: -; CDR3 DNA: TGCAGTGCTAGGGATCCCAACTGGAGGGGCGAGCAGTACTTC; CDR3 protein: CSARDPNWRGEQYF
V gene: TRBV4-1; D gene: TRBD2; J gene: TRBJ2-5; CDR3 length: 18; clone size: once; CDR3 DNA: TGCGCCAGCAGCCAAGATCGGGCTAGCGGGGCTTACCAAGAGACCCAGTACTTC; CDR3 protein: CASSQDRASGAYQETQYF
V gene: TRBV19; D gene: -; J gene: TRBJ1-5; CDR3 length: 16; clone size: -; CDR3 DNA: TGTGCCAGTAGAATAAGGGGCGCGGTAAGCAATCAGCCCCAGCATTTT; CDR3 protein: CASRIRGAVSNQPQHF
V gene: TRBV5-1; D gene: TRBD1; J gene: TRBJ1-3; CDR3 length: 15; clone size: -; CDR3 DNA: TGCGCCAGCAGCATAGGGACAGACCTGGGAGACACCATATATTTT; CDR3 protein: CASSIGTDLGDTIYF
V gene: TRBV4-3; D gene: -; J gene: TRBJ2-3; CDR3 length: 14; clone size: once; CDR3 DNA: TGCGCCAGCAGCCAAGATTTGGGGTTGGATACGCAGTATTTT; CDR3 protein: CASSQDLGLDTQYF
V gene: TRBV6-5; D gene: -; J gene: TRBJ1-5; CDR3 length: 15; clone size: -; CDR3 DNA: TGTGCCAGCAGTTACTCGTTAGGGCCGGGACAGCCCCAGCATTTT; CDR3 protein: CASSYSLGPGQPQHF
V gene: TRBV29-1; D gene: TRBD1; J gene: TRBJ2-1; CDR3 length: 14; clone size: -; CDR3 DNA: TGCAGCGCTGGGACAGGGGGCTCCTACAATGAGCAGTTCTTC; CDR3 protein: CSAGTGGSYNEQFF
V gene: TRBV14; D gene: TRBD1; J gene: TRBJ1-2; CDR3 length: 15; clone size: -; CDR3 DNA: TGTGCCAGCAGCCAGTCACAGGGGCCTTATTATGGCTACACCTTC; CDR3 protein: CASSQSQGPYYGYTF
V gene: TRBV9; D gene: -; J gene: TRBJ1-2; CDR3 length: 14; clone size: -; CDR3 DNA: TGTGCCAGCAGCGCTTCGACAGCCCCGGTGGGCTACACCTTC; CDR3 protein: CASSASTAPVGYTF
V gene: TRBV29-1; D gene: -; J gene: TRBJ1-2; CDR3 length: 12; clone size: -; CDR3 DNA: TGCAGCGCTGTGGGCAGGGCCTATGGCTACACCTTC; CDR3 protein: CSAVGRAYGYTF
V gene: TRBV7-7; D gene: TRBD1; J gene: TRBJ1-2; CDR3 length: 15; clone size: -; CDR3 DNA: TGTGCTAGCAGCCCAGGGGGCTCTGGAGGTTATGGCTACACCTTC; CDR3 protein: CASSPGGSGGYGYTF
V gene: TRBV6-5; D gene: -; J gene: TRBJ2-4; CDR3 length: 15; clone size: -; CDR3 DNA: TGTGCCAGCAAATCGATGGAGGCCGGCAAAAACATTCAGTACTTC; CDR3 protein: CASKSMEAGKNIQYF